This record concerns one TCR beta chain sequence. Its antigen remains unidentified. Instrument on record: Illumina HiSeq 2000. The TCR beta cDNA libraries were made using 5'RACE template switching, a step that added both a universal primer site and unique molecular identifiers. cDNA synthesis was primed from the TCR beta constant segment and was followed by two successive PCR amplification steps. Under the source paper's analysis protocol: MIGEC was used to demultiplex reads and group reads by UMI, and MiTCR was used to assemble and quantify clonotypes. To exclude erroneous sequences, any TCR cDNA sequence not supported by at least two reads was discarded. Downstream repertoire analysis used the tcR package, and clonotypes were matched across fractions by CDR3 nucleotide sequence plus V segment. VDJmatch was used to annotate antigen specificity against VDJdb, with one amino acid substitution in CDR3 allowed. Each CDR3 protein sequence appears as one entry after TCRdb reprocessed the reads, and no DNA is included. V and J calls and clone size were set by TCRdb, not the authors. The sample's table lists a count of fewer than 300,000 distinct CDR3 sequences. Clones ranked in the top ten supply 4% to 4.5% of the sample.

The CDR3, cysteine through phenylalanine, is 14 amino acids long. No DNA is listed. In the germline V gene, CDR1 corresponds to MNHNS and CDR2 to SASEGT. HCMV serostatus was determined by detecting HCMV-specific IgG in serum with a commercial ELISA kit. Peripheral blood mononuclear cells were isolated from blood by Ficoll density gradient centrifugation. The entry originates in a study of T cells expressing NK-cell markers (dated by TCRdb to the early 2020s). For context, the study as a whole: Fewer than ten donors provided sorted CD3+CD56+NKG2C+, CD3+CD56+NKG2C- and CD3+CD56-NKG2C+ T-cell subsets, whose TCR beta-chain repertoires were profiled. Among the eight sequenced donors, seven were HCMV-seropositive and one was HCMV-seronegative. The eight sequenced donors were randomly selected healthy volunteers, three men and five women. The libraries were sequenced on Illumina HiSeq 2000/2500, MiSeq or NextSeq, producing 2 x 150 bp reads. General study outcomes and caveats: Whether the expanded NKG2C-expressing T cell clones were specific for HCMV antigens was left unclear. In about 6 donors, the dominant CD3+CD56+NKG2C+ clonotypes were found to rank among the top 10 CD8+ clonotypes and to make up about 1.0-7.0% of CD8+ T cells. Those dominant clonotypes were again the most abundant among CD3+CD56-NKG2C+ cells in a handful of donors, at about 25-60.1%.

Rearrangement joined TRBV6-1 to TRBJ1-1; the D call of TRBD1 rests on TCRdb alone, since no DNA is present to check it. Sample: blood T cells: a sorted CD56 or NKG2C T cell subset, CD4+ or CD8+ T cells, or bulk PBMC T cells (not recorded which). This TCR was sampled from a woman aged 18-69 years in good health. The CDR3 here reads CASRPPTVNTEAFF.